The 12 T cell receptor beta chains listed next were all sequenced from one sample in a study of circulating CD8 cells and anti-PD-1 response in melanoma. The QIAseq Immune Repertoire TCR panel built the libraries from 15 ng of total RNA. Each CDR3 protein is one row after TCRdb ran MiXCR on the reads. The sample holds roughly 2,300 distinct CDR3 sequences, 6.5% to 9.5% seen once. From live CD3+CD8+TCRalphabeta+ cells, four PD-1 and/or TIGIT subsets were sorted. The sequences come from CD8+ T cells from PBMCs, collected at baseline or after one month of anti-PD-1 therapy (not recorded which). The receptors were gathered from a human donor with melanoma.

This clonotype rates as medium-sized. The V gene is TRBV7-3, the J gene TRBJ2-7; 9 bases match TRBD1. The CDR3 consists of 13 residues. The V segment lost 3 bases and the J segment 7 bases; nucleotides outside the gene matches: 4. The germline V gene encodes CDR1 SGHTA and CDR2 FQGTGA. CDR3 DNA sequence: TGTGCCAGCAGCTTGGACAGGGGCGGGGAGCAGTACTTC. It codes for CASSLDRGGEQYF.

The rearrangement joins TRBV24-1 to TRBJ1-2; D gene ambiguous. Per germline, CDR1 KGHDR and CDR2 SFDVKD. The V gene lost 0 bases and the J gene lost 2 bases, with 6 bases spanning the gap. CDR3 length: 14 residues. CDR3 sequence: CATSDLGVNYGYTF. The CDR3 bases are TGTGCCACCAGTGATTTGGGGGTCAACTATGGCTACACCTTC.

The sample holds a few counts of this clonotype. Just one base apart from a much larger clone, this may be a read error. V gene TRBV3-1 combines with J gene TRBJ1-1, with D uncertain. The CDR3 totals 12 residues. The germline V gene has CDR1 LGHDT and CDR2 YNNKEL (reference sequence). The CDR3 nucleotides are TGTGCCAGCAGCCAAGATCGGCGTGAAGCTTCCTTT. Its protein is CASSQDRREASF.

This clonotype is medium-sized (0.01 to 0.1%) in the sample. The chain links TRBV12-3 or TRBV12-4 to TRBJ1-2; 8 bases align to TRBD1. The trim removed 6 bases at V and 3 bases at J, leaving 6 bases unmatched. This CDR3 is 14 amino acids long. CDR3 in amino acids: CASRPDRVDYGYTF. In nucleotides, the CDR3 is TGTGCCAGCAGACCGGACAGGGTGGACTATGGCTACACCTTC.

This clonotype counts as medium-sized (0.01 to 0.1%). The V gene is TRBV5-4, the J gene TRBJ1-1; TRBD1 agrees at 8 bases. The CDR3 has 13 residues. V gave up 2 bases and J gave up 4 bases; unmatched junction bases: 1. CDR1 is SGHNT, CDR2 YYREEE, per germline (reference sequence). In nucleotides, the CDR3 is TGTGCCAGCAGCTTCAGGGGGCGCACTGAAGCTTTCTTT. Translated, it gives CASSFRGRTEAFF. Full variable domain (rest looked up from reference TRBV5-4 and TRBJ1-1): ETGVTQSPTHLIKTRGQQVTLRCSSQSGHNTVSWYQQALGQGPQFIFQYYREEENGRGNFPPRFSGLQFPNYSSELNVNALELDDSALYLCASSFRGRTEAFFGQGTRLTVV.

Within the sample, this clonotype is medium-sized. DNA of the CDR3: TGTGCCAGCCAACCCCGTCCGGGACAGGGTTTGACCGGGGAGCTGTTTTTT. Its translation is CASQPRPGQGLTGELFF. The chain joins TRBV6-1 to TRBJ2-2; 9 bases are shared with TRBD1. Germline-derived CDR1 and CDR2 are MNHNS and SASEGT. V dropped 8 bases and J dropped 5; count of bases not matched to a gene: 15. The CDR3 is 17 amino acids.

In its sample, this clonotype is medium-sized. The CDR3 DNA is TGTGCCAGCAGCCTTACAGGGAGCTCCTACGAGCAGTACTTC. Its translation is CASSLTGSSYEQYF. The rearrangement uses TRBV5-4 and TRBJ2-7, with D possibly being TRBD1 (6 bases). The germline V gene has CDR1 SGHNT and CDR2 YYREEE (reference sequence). The CDR3 totals 14 residues. Trimming shortened V by 4 bases and J by 0 bases, and 11 bases separated the two germline ends.

This clonotype counts as medium-sized. This chain connects TRBV4-1 to TRBJ2-5; 8 bases align to TRBD1. Trimming took 6 bases from V and 3 from J; bases not matched to a gene: 6. The germline gives CDR1 MGHRA, CDR2 YSYEKL. The CDR3 loop spans 14 amino acids. The CDR3 loop is CASRETDREETQYF. The DNA of the CDR3 is TGCGCCAGCAGGGAGACGGACAGGGAAGAGACCCAGTACTTC.

By proportion, this clonotype is medium-sized. This chain connects TRBV20-1 to TRBJ2-2, with TRBD2 as a possible D gene (5 bases). The ends were cut back, 0 bases at V and 4 bases at J, with 9 bases in the middle. CDR3 size: 14 residues. The V gene's germline CDR1 is DFQATT and CDR2 SNEGSKA (reference sequence). CDR3 region: CSAREGSGTGELFF. CDR3 sequence (DNA): TGCAGTGCTAGAGAGGGCAGCGGCACCGGGGAGCTGTTTTTT.

This clonotype qualifies as medium-sized. This chain connects TRBV28 to TRBJ2-3; D not certain. Germline CDR1 and CDR2: MDHEN and SYDVKM. Between the trimmed V and J ends, which lost 2 bases and 2 bases, there was a span of 5 bases. CDR3 length: 13 amino acids. The CDR3 here is CASSLATTDTQYF. Here the CDR3 DNA reads TGTGCCAGCAGTTTAGCGACCACAGATACGCAGTATTTT.

This clonotype came up a few times. V gene TRBV19 combines with J gene TRBJ2-1; 10 bases agree with TRBD2. Germline lookup yields CDR1 LNHDA and CDR2 SQIVND (reference sequence). V was clipped by 2 bases and J by 4 bases; unmatched bases: 5. The CDR3 runs to 16 residues. The CDR3, as DNA: TGTGCCAGTAGTATAACCGGGACTAGCGTTTACAATGAGCAGTTCTTC. Translating it yields CASSITGTSVYNEQFF.

This clonotype rates as medium-sized. The CDR3 reads CASSPGTTAGELFF. The CDR3 nucleotides are TGTGCCAGCAGCCCTGGGACCACAGCCGGGGAGCTGTTTTTT. The chain joins TRBV11-2 to TRBJ2-2; D possibly uses TRBD1 or TRBD2 (5 bases each). Looked up from germline, CDR1 is SGHAT and CDR2 is FQNNGV. This CDR3 has 14 amino acids. V dropped 5 bases and J dropped 6 bases, with 13 bases sitting between them.